The rows below give T cell receptor beta chains drawn from one sample of a study of glioma-infiltrating T cells after dendritic cell vaccination. This table comes from immunoSEQ multiplex PCR, and its TCRdb copy is limited to in-frame clones, with some not included. The sample records 70,000 to 95,000 clones, roughly 84% being singletons. Sequencing used blood, obtained after dendritic cell vaccination. The receptors shown here come from a human donor with glioblastoma. CDR3s include the opening cysteine and the closing phenylalanine or tryptophan. The D gene is left open where the match is weak. Clone size is stated in some rows and not others, as once, few, many or a class when expanded.

size,D,V,J,DNA,CDR3
-,TRBD2,TRBV11-2,TRBJ2-3,TGTGCCAGCAGTTACGGACTAGCGGGGGCAAGCACAGATACGCAGTATTTT,CASSYGLAGASTDTQYF
-,-,TRBV4-3,TRBJ1-2,TGCGCCAGCAGCCAAGATGCGGTGGGGATCCCGGGGGGCTACACCTTC,CASSQDAVGIPGGYTF
-,TRBD2,TRBV10-3,TRBJ2-2,TGTGCCATCAAGGGACTAGCGGGATACGGGGACACCGGGGAGCTGTTTTTT,CAIKGLAGYGDTGELFF
-,-,TRBV19,TRBJ2-7,TGTGCCAGTAGTACAGGGCCCTACGAGCAGTACTTC,CASSTGPYEQYF
-,TRBD1,TRBV19,TRBJ1-2,TGTGCCAGTAGTCCCGGGACAGGGCAGGGCTACACCTTC,CASSPGTGQGYTF
-,TRBD2,TRBV23-1,TRBJ2-1,TGCGCCAGCAGTCAATCGAATCGGGCGGGAGGCCAATACAATGAGCAGTTCTTC,CASSQSNRAGGQYNEQFF
-,-,TRBV27,TRBJ2-3,TGTGCCAGCAGTTTAATAGAGAGCACAGATACGCAGTATTTT,CASSLIESTDTQYF
few,-,TRBV18,TRBJ2-5,TGTGCCAGCTCACCCTCCCTCCGGGAGACCCAGTACTTC,CASSPSLRETQYF
-,-,TRBV25-1,TRBJ1-2,TGTGCCAGCAGCGACCTTACTCCGGGATCCGCTAACTATGGCTACACCTTC,CASSDLTPGSANYGYTF
-,TRBD1,TRBV6-1,TRBJ2-1,TGTGCCAGCAGGATACAGGGGGCAGCCTACAATGAGCAGTTCTTC,CASRIQGAAYNEQFF
once,TRBD1,TRBV6-1,TRBJ2-1,TGTGCCAGCAGTGGACCGGGACAGGGGGACTATGAGCAGTTCTTC,CASSGPGQGDYEQFF
-,-,TRBV7-2,TRBJ2-3,TGTGCCAGCAGCCCAAACACAGATACGCAGTATTTT,CASSPNTDTQYF
-,-,TRBV5-6,TRBJ1-2,TGTGCCTCTACCCGGGCTAGGACTAACCCCTATGGCTACACCTTC,CASTRARTNPYGYTF
-,-,TRBV19,TRBJ1-1,TGTGCCAGTACTGGGGGAGGCAGCCACACTGAAGCTTTCTTT,CASTGGGSHTEAFF
-,-,TRBV7-9,TRBJ1-1,TGTGCCAGCAGCTTTCCGCTACTCATGAACACTGAAGCTTTCTTT,CASSFPLLMNTEAFF
-,-,TRBV18,TRBJ1-5,TGTGCCAGCTCGCTCCTTCGTGGAGATCAGCCCCAGCATTTT,CASSLLRGDQPQHF
-,TRBD2,TRBV7-9,TRBJ2-1,TGTGCCAGCAAAGCTAGCGGGGATACCTACAATGAGCAGTTCTTC,CASKASGDTYNEQFF
-,TRBD2,TRBV27,TRBJ2-2,TGTGCCAGCTCACGATCGCTAGCGGGCACCGGGGAGCTGTTTTTT,CASSRSLAGTGELFF
-,-,TRBV6-1,TRBJ1-6,TGTGCCAGCATCGCAGGGCGGTCTTCACCCCTCCACTTT,CASIAGRSSPLHF
-,TRBD1,TRBV7-2,TRBJ2-7,TGTGCCAGCAGCTTAAGGGGGCTCTCCTACGAGCAGTACTTC,CASSLRGLSYEQYF
-,TRBD2,TRBV10-1,TRBJ2-1,TGCGCCAGCAGTGAGGCGGGGGGGTCCTACAATGAGCAGTTCTTC,CASSEAGGSYNEQFF
-,TRBD1,TRBV6-6,TRBJ2-1,TGTGCCAGCCGTCCCCAGACAGGGAGATACAGTGAGCAGTTCTTC,CASRPQTGRYSEQFF
-,-,TRBV7-9,TRBJ1-3,TGTGCCAGCAGCTTAGGGACACCCGGCTCTGGAAACACCATATATTTT,CASSLGTPGSGNTIYF
-,TRBD1,TRBV4-3,TRBJ2-7,TGCGCCAGCAGCCAAGGGACAGGGGTTTACGAGCAGTACTTC,CASSQGTGVYEQYF
-,TRBD1,TRBV9,TRBJ2-2,TGTGCCAGCAGCAAAACCGGGACAGGGGGCGGGACCGGGGAGCTGTTTTTT,CASSKTGTGGGTGELFF
-,-,TRBV28,TRBJ1-4,TGTGCCAGCAGTTCTCCGGCGGGGGCGAATGAAAAACTGTTTTTT,CASSSPAGANEKLFF
-,TRBD2,TRBV29-1,TRBJ2-3,TGCAGCGTTGAAGGGTTTTCGGGACAGAAACTTAGGACTAGCGGGGGAGCTAGCACAGATACGCAGTATTTT,CSVEGFSGQKLRTSGGASTDTQYF
-,TRBD1,TRBV18,TRBJ1-1,TGTGCCAGCTCAGCCCGACAGGGCGCGGAAGCTTTCTTT,CASSARQGAEAFF
-,TRBD1,TRBV11-3,TRBJ2-7,TGTGCCAGCAGCTTAGGTACAGGGGGCGCGGGTTACGAGCAGTACTTC,CASSLGTGGAGYEQYF
-,-,TRBV6-5,TRBJ2-2,TGTGCCAGCAGTTCCCGGGACTCAATCAGACGGCTGTTTTTT,CASSSRDSIRRLFF
-,-,TRBV18,TRBJ1-5,TGTGCCAGCTCCCGAGGGGGGGCTGGTCAGCCCCAGCATTTT,CASSRGGAGQPQHF
-,-,TRBV13,TRBJ1-1,TGTGCCAGCAGCTGGCACCTCGGCGGAATAGTACCCCTGAACACTGAAGCTTTCTTT,CASSWHLGGIVPLNTEAFF
-,-,TRBV30,TRBJ2-3,TGTGCCTGGAGTACTAGGGAAACGCAGTATTTT,CAWSTRETQYF
-,-,TRBV6-5,TRBJ2-2,TGTGCCAGCAGGGAGGGCTTGAACACCGGGGAGCTGTTTTTT,CASREGLNTGELFF
few,TRBD1,TRBV7-2,TRBJ1-6,TGTGCCAGCAGCTTAGCACAGGGGGCCAGATCACCCCTCCACTTT,CASSLAQGARSPLHF
few,TRBD1,TRBV7-2,TRBJ1-2,TGTGCCAGCAGCCACAGACAGGGGTACTATGGCTACACCTTC,CASSHRQGYYGYTF
-,-,TRBV19,TRBJ2-7,TGTGCCAGTAGTATAGGGGGAGACGAGCAGTACTTC,CASSIGGDEQYF
-,TRBD1,TRBV27,TRBJ2-3,TGTGCCAGCAAGCCGGACAGGGTTCTAGATACGCAGTATTTT,CASKPDRVLDTQYF
-,TRBD1,TRBV2,TRBJ1-2,TGTGCCAGCACCGAATGGGACAGCCGAGGGGGCTACACCTTC,CASTEWDSRGGYTF